This T cell receptor beta chain was sequenced for a study of T cells after yellow fever vaccination. TCRdb processed the 5' RACE reads anew with MiXCR; each CDR3 protein has one entry. The sample lists some 73,000 distinct CDR3 sequences; approximately 7.5% were seen once. This clonotype was detected many times. Looked up from germline, CDR1 is MGHDK and CDR2 is SYGVNS. Trimming cost V 3 bases and J 3 bases, with 15 bases left between them. There are 15 residues in the CDR3. The sequence came from a young man who received the YFV17D yellow fever vaccine. This material consisted of CD8+ T cells sorted from PBMCs, taken on the day of the yellow fever booster vaccination. V and J are TRBV25-1 and TRBJ2-7; the D is unclear. CDR3 in amino acids: CASSDYLISIYEQYF. The DNA for the CDR3 is TGTGCCAGCAGTGACTACCTAATCTCGATCTACGAGCAGTACTTC.